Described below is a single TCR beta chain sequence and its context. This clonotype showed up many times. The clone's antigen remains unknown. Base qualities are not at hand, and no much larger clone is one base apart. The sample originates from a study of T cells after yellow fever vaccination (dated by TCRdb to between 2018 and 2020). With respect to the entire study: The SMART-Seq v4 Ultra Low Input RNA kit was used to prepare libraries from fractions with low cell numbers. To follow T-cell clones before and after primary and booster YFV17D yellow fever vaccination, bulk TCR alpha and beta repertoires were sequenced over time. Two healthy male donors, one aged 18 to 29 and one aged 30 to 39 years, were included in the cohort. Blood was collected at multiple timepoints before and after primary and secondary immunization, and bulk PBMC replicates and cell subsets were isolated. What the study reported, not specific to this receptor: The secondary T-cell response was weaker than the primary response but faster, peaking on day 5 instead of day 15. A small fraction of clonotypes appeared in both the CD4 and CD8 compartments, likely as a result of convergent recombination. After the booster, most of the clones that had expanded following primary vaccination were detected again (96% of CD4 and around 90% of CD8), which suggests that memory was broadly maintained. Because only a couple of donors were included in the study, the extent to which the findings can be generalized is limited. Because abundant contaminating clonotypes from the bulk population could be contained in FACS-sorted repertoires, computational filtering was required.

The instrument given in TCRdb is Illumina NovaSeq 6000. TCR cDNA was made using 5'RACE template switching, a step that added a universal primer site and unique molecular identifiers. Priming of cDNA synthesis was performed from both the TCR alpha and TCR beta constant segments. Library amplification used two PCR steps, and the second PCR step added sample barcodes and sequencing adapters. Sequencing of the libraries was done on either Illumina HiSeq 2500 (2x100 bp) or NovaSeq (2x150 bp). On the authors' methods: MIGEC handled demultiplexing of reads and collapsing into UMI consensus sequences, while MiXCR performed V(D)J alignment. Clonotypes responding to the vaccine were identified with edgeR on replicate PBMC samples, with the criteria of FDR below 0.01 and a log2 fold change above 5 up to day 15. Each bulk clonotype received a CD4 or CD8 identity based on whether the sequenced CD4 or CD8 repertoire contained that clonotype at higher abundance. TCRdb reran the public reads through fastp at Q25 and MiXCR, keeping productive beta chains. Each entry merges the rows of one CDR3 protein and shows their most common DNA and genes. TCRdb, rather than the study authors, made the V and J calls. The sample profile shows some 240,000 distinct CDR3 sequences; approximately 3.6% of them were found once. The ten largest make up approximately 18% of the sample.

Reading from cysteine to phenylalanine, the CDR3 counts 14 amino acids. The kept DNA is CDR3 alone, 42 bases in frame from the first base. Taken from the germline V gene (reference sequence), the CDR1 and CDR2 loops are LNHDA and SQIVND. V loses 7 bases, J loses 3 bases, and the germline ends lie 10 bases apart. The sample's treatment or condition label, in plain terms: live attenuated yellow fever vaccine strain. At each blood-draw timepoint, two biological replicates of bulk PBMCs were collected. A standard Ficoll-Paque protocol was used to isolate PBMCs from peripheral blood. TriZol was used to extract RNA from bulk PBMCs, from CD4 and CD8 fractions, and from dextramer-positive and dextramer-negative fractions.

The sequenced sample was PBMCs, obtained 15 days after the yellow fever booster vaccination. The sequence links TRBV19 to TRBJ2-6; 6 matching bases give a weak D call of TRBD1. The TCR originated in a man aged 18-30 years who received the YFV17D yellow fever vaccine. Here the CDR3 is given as CASTRTDGANVLTF. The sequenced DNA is TGTGCCAGTACCCGGACAGATGGGGCCAACGTCCTGACTTTC.